A single sample gave rise to the 6 T cell receptor beta chains below, sequenced in a study of breast tumors, draining lymph nodes, adjacent tissues. Using its own MiXCR run on the multiplex PCR reads, TCRdb lists one record per CDR3 protein. The sample yields under 250,000 distinct CDR3 sequences, roughly 32% seen once. The lymph nodes were axillary draining lymph nodes from breast cancer patients. Sequencing input: axillary lymph node tissue. The receptors stem from a female donor with breast cancer. Some clones in this sample may be carry-over from other donors' samples.

The chain carries TRBV3-2 and TRBJ1-5. TRBV3-2 counts as a pseudogene. The CDR3 is 16 amino acids. The CDR3 nucleotides are TGTGCCAGCAGCCAAGATAAACACCCTAGCAATCAGCCCCAGCATTTT. Its translation: CASSQDKHPSNQPQHF.

Regarding this clonotype: One junction end does not reproduce the germline sequence, and a read error may be involved. J is TRBJ1-5 and V is TRBV6-4; 7 positions match TRBD1. The CDR3 is made up of 15 amino acids. The germline V gene has CDR1 MRHNA and CDR2 SNTAGT. The CDR3 bases are TGTGCCAACCCCTTCTCGACAGGGAATTCACAGCCCCGGCATTTT. It is translated as CANPFSTGNSQPRHF.

The chain couples TRBV6-2 or TRBV6-3 to TRBJ2-1, with D possibly TRBD2 on 7 matching bases. Per the germline V gene, CDR1 is MNHEY and CDR2 is SVGEGT. This CDR3 contains 14 residues. V lost 5 bases, J lost 6 bases, and 14 bases lay in between. As DNA, the CDR3 is TGTGCCAGCAGTCACGGGGGGCGGGGCAATGAGCAGTTCTTC. Protein: CASSHGGRGNEQFF.

With respect to this clonotype: Possible read error: a much larger clone is one base away. The chain has TRBV7-9 and TRBJ2-1; TRBD2 agrees at 10 bases. Germline-derived CDR1 and CDR2 are SEHNR and FQNEAQ (reference sequence). This CDR3 is 18 amino acids long. J was trimmed by 8 bases and V by 4 bases; bases with no gene match: 17. The DNA of the CDR3 is TGTGCCAGCAGCTCCTACCGGGGGTCTAGCGGGAGACCAGATGAGCAGTTCTTC. This translates into CASSSYRGSSGRPDEQFF.

This clonotype was recorded at least ten times. This chain connects TRBV6-1 to TRBJ2-5; possibly TRBD1 for D (6 bases). Germline lookup yields CDR1 MNHNS and CDR2 SASEGT. Trimming pared 7 bases from V and 4 bases from J, leaving 16 bases between. The CDR3 totals 14 residues. CDR3 in DNA: TGTGCCAGCAAATTGAGGGTCAGGGGAGAGACCCAGTACTTC. Protein: CASKLRVRGETQYF.

The V call is TRBV20-1, the J call TRBJ2-1; 7 bases are shared with TRBD2. The CDR3 runs to 15 residues. Trimming at V came to 2 bases and at J to 14 bases, leaving 18 bases not matched to a gene. The germline CDR1 and CDR2 sequences are DFQATT and SNEGSKA (reference sequence). CDR3 loop: CSARSPSGDQLSEFF. The CDR3 DNA follows: TGCAGTGCTAGAAGCCCTAGCGGAGACCAATTGTCGGAGTTCTTC.